The following is a TCR beta chain sequence with its context. Its specificity is unknown. This sample was included in a study of healthy donors' naive CD4 and CD8 T cells. Study-level information: All functional IMGT TCR alpha variants were covered by new primers.

TCR libraries were built from about 520 ng of total RNA by linear amplification. TCRdb independently ran MiXCR on the reads; one entry per CDR3 protein. This table has 150,000 to 200,000 distinct CDR3 sequences, about 70% appearing once. Naive CD4+ cells were sorted as CD4+CD8-CD45RO-CD45RA+; naive CD8+ as CD8+CD4-CD45RA+CD27bright. Overall study results and limits: CDR3 charge plus V and J genes appeared to account for about 13% of CD4/CD8 variance. Negatively charged CDR3s marked CD8+ lineage; positively charged CDR3s marked CD4+ lineage.

This receptor was identified in a pool of human donors in good health; the sample pools cells from several healthy donors. The sample was naive CD4+ and CD8+ T cells sorted from blood, pooled from several donors.

Here the CDR3 DNA reads TGCAGCGTTGATCAGGGGGCTGGGTATGGCTACACCTTC. It codes for CSVDQGAGYGYTF. V and J are TRBV29-1 and TRBJ1-2, with 8 positions matching TRBD1. CDR1 SQVTM and CDR2 ANQGSEA come from the germline V gene. The V and J ends lost 3 bases and 5 bases, in that order; junction bases with no gene match: 5. The CDR3 consists of 13 residues.